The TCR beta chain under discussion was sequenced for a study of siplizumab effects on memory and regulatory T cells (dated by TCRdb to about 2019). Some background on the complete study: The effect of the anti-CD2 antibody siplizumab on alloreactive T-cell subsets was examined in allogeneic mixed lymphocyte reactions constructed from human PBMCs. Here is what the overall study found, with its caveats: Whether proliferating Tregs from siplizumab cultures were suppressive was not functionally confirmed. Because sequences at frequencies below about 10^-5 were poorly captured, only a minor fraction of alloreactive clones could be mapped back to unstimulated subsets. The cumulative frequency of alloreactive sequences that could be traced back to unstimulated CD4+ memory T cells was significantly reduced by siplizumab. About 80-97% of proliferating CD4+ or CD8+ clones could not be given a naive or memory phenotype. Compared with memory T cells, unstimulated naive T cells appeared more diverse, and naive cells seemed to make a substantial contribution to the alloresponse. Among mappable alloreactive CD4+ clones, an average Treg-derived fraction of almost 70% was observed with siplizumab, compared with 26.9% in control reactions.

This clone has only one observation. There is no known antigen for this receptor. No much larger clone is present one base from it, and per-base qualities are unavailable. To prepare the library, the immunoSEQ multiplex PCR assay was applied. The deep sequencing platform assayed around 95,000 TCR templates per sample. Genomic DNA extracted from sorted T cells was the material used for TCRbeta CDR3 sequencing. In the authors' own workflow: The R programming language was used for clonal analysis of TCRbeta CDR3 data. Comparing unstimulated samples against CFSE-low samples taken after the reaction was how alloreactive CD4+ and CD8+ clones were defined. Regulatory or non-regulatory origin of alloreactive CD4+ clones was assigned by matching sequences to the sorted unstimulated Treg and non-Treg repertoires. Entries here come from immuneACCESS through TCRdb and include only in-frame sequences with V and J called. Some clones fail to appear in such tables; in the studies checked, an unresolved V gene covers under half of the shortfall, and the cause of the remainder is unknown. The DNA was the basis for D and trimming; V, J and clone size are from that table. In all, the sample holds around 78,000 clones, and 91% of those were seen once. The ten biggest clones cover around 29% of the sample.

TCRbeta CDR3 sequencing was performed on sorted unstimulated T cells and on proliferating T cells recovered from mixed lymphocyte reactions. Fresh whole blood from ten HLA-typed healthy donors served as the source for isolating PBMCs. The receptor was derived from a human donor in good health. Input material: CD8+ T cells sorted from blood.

The CDR3 region reads CASTGTGYEQYF. The DNA is TGTGCCAGCACCGGGACAGGCTACGAGCAGTACTTC. The V and J segments used are TRBV28 and TRBJ2-7; TRBD1 fits 8 bases in the junction. V has 7 bases trimmed and J has 3 bases trimmed; junction bases matching no gene number 2. The germline V gene supplies CDR1 MDHEN and CDR2 SYDVKM. From the cysteine up to the phenylalanine, the CDR3 has a length of 12 residues. Only the CDR3 region is kept as DNA, spanning 36 bases read in frame from base 1.